Each of the 20 T cell receptor beta chains below was sequenced from the same sample in a study of T cell responses to AZD1222 COVID-19 vaccine. Using immunoSEQ multiplex PCR, the repertoire was profiled, and TCRdb retains in-frame clones only, with some absent. In the table there are 110,000 to 150,000 clones, 80% to 90% of which are singletons. The source material was peripheral blood, sampled on day 0 of AZD1222 vaccination. The receptor source for this set is an adult in good health.

V usage is TRBV7-9 and J usage is TRBJ2-2, with a weak D call TRBD2 (6 bases). Germline V gene lookup returns CDR1 SEHNR and CDR2 FQNEAQ (reference sequence). V shed 5 bases and J shed 6 bases, with 16 bases lying between them. This CDR3 is 15 amino acids long. CDR3 DNA: TGTGCCAGCAGCCAGACCGGGACTTCACCCGGGGAGCTGTTTTTT. Protein product: CASSQTGTSPGELFF.

The genes are TRBV20-1 and TRBJ2-5, with D possibly matching TRBD2 (6 bases). Trimming took 3 bases from V and 0 from J, leaving 14 bases between them. The CDR3 covers 15 residues. Germline lookup yields CDR1 DFQATT and CDR2 SNEGSKA (reference sequence). The CDR3 here is CSASRFGGDQETQYF. CDR3 nucleotides: TGCAGTGCTAGTAGGTTTGGCGGGGACCAAGAGACCCAGTACTTC.

The genes are TRBV6-5 and TRBJ1-1, with unresolved D. The CDR3 runs to 16 residues. In germline, CDR1 is MNHEY, CDR2 SVGAGI. V lost 2 bases and J lost 0, with 13 bases in between. The CDR3 bases are TGTGCCAGCAGTTACCTCCCCGTTTCCGTGAACACTGAAGCTTTCTTT. This sequence encodes CASSYLPVSVNTEAFF.

This clone was observed a single time. The V and J genes are TRBV19 and TRBJ2-1; 10 positions agree with TRBD2. Germline V gene data show CDR1 as LNHDA and CDR2 as SQIVND (reference sequence). This CDR3 is built from 16 residues. V was pared by 6 bases and J by 3 bases, with 8 bases of the junction left unmatched. The CDR3 nucleotides read TGTGCCAGTAGCTTTTCCGGGACTAGCGACTACAATGAGCAGTTCTTC. Its protein is CASSFSGTSDYNEQFF.

J is TRBJ1-2 and V is TRBV27, with TRBD1 as a possible D gene (5 bases). Trimming took 3 bases from V and 4 from J, leaving 15 bases between them. This CDR3 contains 15 residues. Germline values: CDR1 MNHEY, CDR2 SMNVEV (reference sequence). CDR3 coding DNA: TGTGCCAGCAGTTTTGGAAAGACAGATGTCTATGGCTACACCTTC. Translation: CASSFGKTDVYGYTF.

A single count supports this clone. The chain recombines TRBV7-3 with TRBJ1-1; D perhaps matches TRBD1 (5 bases). Germline-derived CDR1 and CDR2 are SGHTA and FQGTGA. V shed 5 bases and J shed 4 bases, with 14 bases lying between them. This CDR3 contains 14 residues. The CDR3 protein is CASSPGHQGTEAFF. CDR3 DNA sequence: TGTGCCAGCAGCCCCGGACATCAGGGCACTGAAGCTTTCTTT. Using reference TRBV7-3 and TRBJ1-1 for the parts outside the CDR3, the full variable domain is GAGVSQTPSNKVTEKGKYVELRCDPISGHTALYWYRQSLGQGPEFLIYFQGTGAADDSGLPNDRFFAVRPEGSVSTLKIQRTERGDSAVYLCASSPGHQGTEAFFGQGTRLTVV.

The V gene is TRBV7-9, the J gene TRBJ1-6; TRBD1 matches 11 bases. Trimming removed 1 base from V and 10 bases from J; junction bases left unmatched: 3. This CDR3 is built from 15 residues. Looked up from germline, CDR1 is SEHNR and CDR2 is FQNEAQ (reference sequence). CDR3 coding DNA: TGTGCCAGCAGCTTAGAAGGGACAGGGGGGTCACCCCTCCACTTT. Its translation: CASSLEGTGGSPLHF.

This chain connects TRBV24-1 to TRBJ1-1; the D is unclear. V was shortened by 6 bases and J by 1 base, with 2 bases between the two germline ends. CDR3 length: 11 amino acids. Germline lookup yields CDR1 KGHDR and CDR2 SFDVKD. CDR3 loop: CATSSNTEAFF. The DNA for the CDR3 is TGTGCCACCAGTTCGAACACTGAAGCTTTCTTT.

The chain couples TRBV5-6 to TRBJ2-7; weak D call: TRBD2 (5 bases). Germline V gene lookup returns CDR1 SGHDT and CDR2 YYEEEE. The CDR3 sequence is 13 residues long. Trimming took off 2 bases at V and 2 bases at J, with 8 bases between the two ends. DNA of the CDR3: TGTGCCAGCAGCTTTTCGGGGACCTACGAGCAGTACTTC. Residues: CASSFSGTYEQYF.

The rearrangement uses TRBV28 and TRBJ1-4, with 9 bases aligning to TRBD1. This CDR3 has 17 amino acids. V gave up 4 bases and J gave up 6 bases; unmatched junction bases: 12. The germline gives CDR1 MDHEN, CDR2 SYDVKM. In DNA form, the CDR3 reads TGTGCCAGCAGTTCCTGGGACAGGGACTATCTTGATGAAAAACTGTTTTTT. Translation gives CASSSWDRDYLDEKLFF.

J is TRBJ1-5 and V is TRBV5-1; no clear D gene. The CDR3 has 15 residues. V lost 0 bases and J 0 bases, leaving 7 bases between the germline ends. Germline loops: CDR1 SGHRS, CDR2 YFSETQ. CDR3 loop: CASSLGWDSNQPQHF. The DNA for the CDR3 is TGCGCCAGCAGCTTGGGATGGGATAGCAATCAGCCCCAGCATTTT.

This sequence joins TRBV4-3 and TRBJ2-7, with no clear D. The CDR3 runs to 14 residues. The V gene's germline CDR1 is LGHNA and CDR2 YSLEER. Between the trimmed V and J ends, which lost 0 bases and 2 bases, there was a span of 8 bases. This CDR3 reads CASSQDIGTYEQYF. For the CDR3, the DNA is TGCGCCAGCAGCCAAGACATAGGGACCTACGAGCAGTACTTC.

This sequence joins TRBV5-1 and TRBJ2-2; 7 bases line up with TRBD1. The V gene end was trimmed by 3 bases and the J gene end by 5 bases; junction bases not matched to a gene: 10. Germline loops: CDR1 SGHRS, CDR2 YFSETQ. The CDR3 extends over 16 amino acids. CDR3 sequence (DNA): TGCGCCAGCAGCTCAACTGCGGACAGGCGTACCGGGGAGCTGTTTTTT. Encoded protein: CASSSTADRRTGELFF.

In its sample, this clone was seen once. This chain links TRBV7-3 with TRBJ1-6, with unresolved D. V shed 2 bases and J shed 8 bases, with 10 bases lying between them. The CDR3 has 14 residues. Germline assignment: CDR1 SGHTA and CDR2 FQGTGA. The CDR3 region has the DNA TGTGCCAGCAGCTTACTCGGACGGGATTCACCCCTCCACTTT. This codes for CASSLLGRDSPLHF.

A single count supports this clone. The sample has other DNA sequences that encode this CDR3 too. This rearrangement joins TRBV7-9 to TRBJ2-7; D not resolved. The CDR3 has 12 residues. Looked up from germline, CDR1 is SEHNR and CDR2 is FQNEAQ (reference sequence). V lost 5 bases, J lost 2 bases, and 7 bases lay in between. The CDR3 nucleotides read TGTGCCAGCAGCCTAACTACCTACGAGCAGTACTTC. This codes for CASSLTTYEQYF.

This sequence joins TRBV11-3 and TRBJ1-1; 8 bases match TRBD1. The V gene end was trimmed by 5 bases and the J gene end by 1 base; junction bases not matched to a gene: 3. CDR3 length: 14 amino acids. Germline CDR1 is SGHNT and CDR2 is YENEEA. The CDR3 loop is CASSPDRENTEAFF. CDR3 in DNA: TGTGCCAGCAGCCCGGACAGGGAGAACACTGAAGCTTTCTTT.

This clone was counted a few times. The chain uses TRBV19 and TRBJ1-2, with D possibly being TRBD1 (6 bases). The V gene lost 3 bases and the J gene lost 2 bases, with 16 bases spanning the gap. There are 16 residues in the CDR3. Germline loops: CDR1 LNHDA, CDR2 SQIVND (reference sequence). CDR3 nucleotides: TGTGCCAGTAGTATGATCCGGGGGGCGGACAACTATGGCTACACCTTC. Protein sequence: CASSMIRGADNYGYTF.

The V call is TRBV28, the J call TRBJ1-1; D unclear. The V end lost 3 bases, the J end lost 5 bases, and 10 bases lay between the germline ends. This CDR3 is 13 amino acids long. Germline V gene data show CDR1 as MDHEN and CDR2 as SYDVKM. This CDR3 reads CASSLARRTEAFF. CDR3 DNA: TGTGCCAGCAGTTTGGCTCGGCGAACTGAAGCTTTCTTT. The variable domain in full, with the rest retrieved from reference TRBV28 and TRBJ1-1, is DVKVTQSSRYLVKRTGEKVFLECVQDMDHENMFWYRQDPGLGLRLIYFSYDVKMKEKGDIPEGYSVSREKKERFSLILESASTNQTSMYLCASSLARRTEAFFGQGTRLTVV.

The J gene is TRBJ2-7, the V gene TRBV4-1; D unresolved. Between the trimmed V and J ends, which lost 1 base and 0 bases, there was a span of 10 bases. The CDR3 totals 15 residues. From germline, CDR1 is MGHRA and CDR2 YSYEKL. The CDR3 nucleotides read TGCGCCAGCAGCCAAGTTACGCGGACCTCCTACGAGCAGTACTTC. As protein: CASSQVTRTSYEQYF.

The chain links TRBV7-8 to TRBJ2-6, with TRBD2 identical over 9 bases. The CDR3 loop spans 19 amino acids. V lost 5 bases and J lost 0; bases outside the gene matches: 11. Germline assignment: CDR1 SGHVS and CDR2 FQNEAQ. CDR3 coding DNA: TGTGCCAGCAGCCTCCTAGCGGGACGCCTGAGCTCTGGGGCCAACGTCCTGACTTTC. Translating gives CASSLLAGRLSSGANVLTF.